This TCR beta chain was documented in a study of shared clonotypes between healthy human individuals. Overall study: Contributing individuals were a couple of females and a few males aged 18 to 49. Study outcomes and limitations: Naive subsets tended to show greater estimated richness than memory subsets. The study found 4.5% to 5% of naive CD4 clonotypes shared across a few donors.

From germline, CDR1 is SGHRS and CDR2 YFSETQ. This CDR3 has 17 residues. Trimming took 0 bases from V and 1 from J; bases not matched to a gene: 8. Method: immunoSEQ multiplex PCR; TCRdb's copy keeps in-frame clones and lacks some. The data show some 1 million clones, around four fifths seen once. Concerning this clone itself: Its specificity is not known. The same CDR3 arises from other DNA sequences in this sample as well.

Each of the donors was a healthy adult who was HIV-negative and had not had a recent acute infection or vaccination. This receptor was identified in a man between 18 and 35 years old in good health. The chain employs TRBV5-1 and TRBJ2-3; 7 nucleotides align to TRBD2. The sample was memory CD4+ T cells sorted from blood. Subset noted: CD45RA-negative fraction. The CDR3 DNA reads TGCGCCAGCAGCTTGGACCCTAGCGGAGGGGGCACAGATACGCAGTATTTT. This sequence encodes CASSLDPSGGGTDTQYF. The whole variable domain, remainder taken from reference TRBV5-1 and TRBJ2-3, is KAGVTQTPRYLIKTRGQQVTLSCSPISGHRSVSWYQQTPGQGLQFLFEYFSETQRNKGNFPGRFSGRQFSNSRSEMNVSTLELGDSALYLCASSLDPSGGGTDTQYFGPGTRLTVL.